A selection of T cell receptor beta chains follows, all from one sample in a study of cytomegalovirus exposure and HLA in healthy donors. Only in-frame clones appear in the TCRdb table, and some are missing; sequencing was by immunoSEQ multiplex PCR. The sample consists of around 170,000 clones, roughly 78% of them appearing once. Specimen: PBMCs. Receptors originate from a woman aged 25 to 39 in good health and CMV-seronegative. CDR3s include the opening cysteine and the closing phenylalanine or tryptophan. D genes are given only for firm matches. Clone size is not always given. Where it is, it says once, few, many or a class for expanded clones.

J: TRBJ2-5
size: once
V: TRBV12-5
D: TRBD2
CDR3: CASGFKRKAGDGETQYF
DNA: TGTGCTAGTGGTTTCAAGAGGAAAGCGGGGGATGGAGAGACCCAGTACTTC

J: TRBJ2-3
size: NA
V: TRBV4-2
D: TRBD2
CDR3: CASSHPSGGSDTQYF
DNA: TGTGCCAGCAGCCATCCTAGCGGGGGGTCAGATACGCAGTATTTT

J: TRBJ1-2
size: NA
V: TRBV2
D: NA
CDR3: CASSDYTPNYGYTF
DNA: TGTGCCAGCAGTGATTATACACCTAACTATGGCTACACCTTC

J: TRBJ1-1
size: NA
V: TRBV2
D: NA
CDR3: CASSGGYGTEAFF
DNA: TGTGCCAGCAGCGGGGGGTACGGCACTGAAGCTTTCTTT

J: TRBJ1-3
size: NA
V: TRBV7-2
D: TRBD1
CDR3: CASSSTGGLTGNTIYF
DNA: TGTGCCAGCAGCTCCACAGGGGGCCTGACTGGAAACACCATATATTTT

J: TRBJ2-7
size: NA
V: TRBV6-5
D: TRBD2
CDR3: CASSYSGLAAYEQYF
DNA: TGTGCCAGCAGTTACTCGGGACTAGCCGCCTACGAGCAGTACTTC

J: TRBJ1-2
size: NA
V: TRBV7-2
D: NA
CDR3: CASSFLVNYGYTF
DNA: TGTGCCAGCAGCTTCTTAGTTAACTATGGCTACACCTTC

J: TRBJ2-1
size: NA
V: TRBV6-5
D: TRBD2
CDR3: CASSSGLAPYNEQFF
DNA: TGTGCCAGCAGTTCCGGACTAGCCCCCTACAATGAGCAGTTCTTC

J: TRBJ1-2
size: NA
V: TRBV4-2
D: NA
CDR3: CASSQESGEWDGYTF
DNA: TGTGCCAGCAGCCAAGAATCAGGGGAGTGGGATGGCTACACCTTC

J: TRBJ2-7
size: NA
V: TRBV6-5
D: TRBD1
CDR3: CASAATRTGYYEQYF
DNA: TGTGCCAGCGCGGCGACCAGGACAGGCTACTACGAGCAGTACTTC

J: TRBJ1-1
size: NA
V: TRBV30
D: NA
CDR3: CAGNRAYTEAFF
DNA: TGTGCCGGGAACAGGGCGTACACTGAAGCTTTCTTT